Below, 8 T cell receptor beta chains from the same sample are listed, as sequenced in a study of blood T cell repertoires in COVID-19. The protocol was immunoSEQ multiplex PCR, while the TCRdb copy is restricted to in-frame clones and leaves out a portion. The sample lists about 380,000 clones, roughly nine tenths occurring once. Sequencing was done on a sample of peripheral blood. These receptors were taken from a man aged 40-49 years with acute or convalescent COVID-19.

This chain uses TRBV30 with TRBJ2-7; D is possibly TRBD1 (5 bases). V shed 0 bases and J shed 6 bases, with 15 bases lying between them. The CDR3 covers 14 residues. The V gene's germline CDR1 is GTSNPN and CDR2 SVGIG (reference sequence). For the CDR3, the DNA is TGTGCCTGGAGTGTAGGGCAGGGATCCCCCGAGCAGTACTTC. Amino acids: CAWSVGQGSPEQYF. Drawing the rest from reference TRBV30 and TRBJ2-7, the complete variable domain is SQTIHQWPATLVQPVGSPLSLECTVEGTSNPNLYWYRQAAGRGLQLLFYSVGIGQISSEVPQNLSASRPQDRQFILSSKKLLLSDSGFYLCAWSVGQGSPEQYFGPGTRLTVT.

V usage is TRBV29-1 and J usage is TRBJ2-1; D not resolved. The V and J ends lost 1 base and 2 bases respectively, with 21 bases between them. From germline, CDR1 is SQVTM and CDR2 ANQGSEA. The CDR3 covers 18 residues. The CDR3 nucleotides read TGCAGCGTTGAAGGCCAACTTACAGATCTTTCGGCCTACAATGAGCAGTTCTTC. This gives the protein CSVEGQLTDLSAYNEQFF.

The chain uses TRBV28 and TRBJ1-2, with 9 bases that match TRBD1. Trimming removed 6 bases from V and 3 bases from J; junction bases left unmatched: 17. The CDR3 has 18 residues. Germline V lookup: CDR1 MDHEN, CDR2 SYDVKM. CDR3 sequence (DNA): TGTGCCAGCAGCCTAGGATTAATTACAGGGGGCGTTTACTATGGCTACACCTTC. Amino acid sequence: CASSLGLITGGVYYGYTF.

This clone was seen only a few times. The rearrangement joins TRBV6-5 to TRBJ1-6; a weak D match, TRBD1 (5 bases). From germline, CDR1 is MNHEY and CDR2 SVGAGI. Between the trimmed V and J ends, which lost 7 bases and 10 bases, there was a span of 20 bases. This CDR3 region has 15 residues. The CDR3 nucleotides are TGTGCCAGCACTCTCCGGGGGGATGGGGGATCACCCCTCCACTTT. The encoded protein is CASTLRGDGGSPLHF.

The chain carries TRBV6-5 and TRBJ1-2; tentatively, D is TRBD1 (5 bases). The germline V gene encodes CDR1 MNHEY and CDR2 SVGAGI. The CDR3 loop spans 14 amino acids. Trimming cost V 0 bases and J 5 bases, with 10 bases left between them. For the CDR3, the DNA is TGTGCCAGCAGTTACTCCAGGGTAGAATATGGCTACACCTTC. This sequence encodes CASSYSRVEYGYTF.

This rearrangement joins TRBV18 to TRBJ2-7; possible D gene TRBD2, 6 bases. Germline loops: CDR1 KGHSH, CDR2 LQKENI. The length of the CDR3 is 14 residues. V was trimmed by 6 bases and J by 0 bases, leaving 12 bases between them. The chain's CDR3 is CASSRDSSSYEQYF. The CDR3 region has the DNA TGTGCCAGCTCCCGGGACTCCTCCTCCTACGAGCAGTACTTC.

This CDR3 reads CASSLGGTNEKLFF. The CDR3 coding sequence is TGTGCCAGCAGTCTGGGGGGGACTAATGAAAAACTGTTTTTT. The chain combines TRBV2 with TRBJ1-4, with D maybe TRBD1 (5 bases). V was cut by 5 bases and J by 2 bases, with 9 bases left in between. CDR1 is SNHLY and CDR2 is FYNNEI in the germline V gene. The CDR3 covers 14 residues.

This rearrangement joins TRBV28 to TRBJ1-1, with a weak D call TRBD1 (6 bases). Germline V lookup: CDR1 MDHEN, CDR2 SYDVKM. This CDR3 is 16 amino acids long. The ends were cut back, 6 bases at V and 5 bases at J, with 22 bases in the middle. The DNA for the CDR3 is TGTGCCAGCAGCCCTACACCGGGGGGGGCTCGGACTGAAGCTTTCTTT. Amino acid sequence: CASSPTPGGARTEAFF.